This TCR beta chain was sequenced for a study of blood T cell repertoires in COVID-19. Study-level information: Italy, Spain and the United States were the sources of the convalescent and acute COVID-19 samples. T cells, B-cell-depleted T cells, or PBMCs provided the cDNA or gDNA that served as material.

The V end lost 2 bases, the J end lost 3 bases, and 8 bases lay between the germline ends. This CDR3 region has 13 residues. CDR1 and CDR2 from the germline V gene are GTSNPN and SVGIG (reference sequence). In the original processing: Nucleated cell number was recorded as an estimate derived from reference gene primer amplification. The table came from immunoSEQ multiplex PCR; TCRdb's copy has only in-frame clones and leaves some out. The V and J calls and clone size were taken over from that table, and D and trimming were inferred from the DNA. The sample includes under 150,000 clones, around 84% seen only once; the top ten take approximately 12%.

The chain couples TRBV30 to TRBJ1-5; tentatively, D is TRBD1 (5 bases). This sequence originates from a man aged 60 to 69 with active or convalescent COVID-19. Sequenced sample: peripheral blood. Here the CDR3 DNA reads TGTGCCTGGAGTCCAGGGCCCAATCAGCCCCAGCATTTT. This codes for CAWSPGPNQPQHF. The full variable domain, in which reference TRBV30 and TRBJ1-5 provide the parts outside the CDR3, is SQTIHQWPATLVQPVGSPLSLECTVEGTSNPNLYWYRQAAGRGLQLLFYSVGIGQISSEVPQNLSASRPQDRQFILSSKKLLLSDSGFYLCAWSPGPNQPQHFGDGTRLSIL.